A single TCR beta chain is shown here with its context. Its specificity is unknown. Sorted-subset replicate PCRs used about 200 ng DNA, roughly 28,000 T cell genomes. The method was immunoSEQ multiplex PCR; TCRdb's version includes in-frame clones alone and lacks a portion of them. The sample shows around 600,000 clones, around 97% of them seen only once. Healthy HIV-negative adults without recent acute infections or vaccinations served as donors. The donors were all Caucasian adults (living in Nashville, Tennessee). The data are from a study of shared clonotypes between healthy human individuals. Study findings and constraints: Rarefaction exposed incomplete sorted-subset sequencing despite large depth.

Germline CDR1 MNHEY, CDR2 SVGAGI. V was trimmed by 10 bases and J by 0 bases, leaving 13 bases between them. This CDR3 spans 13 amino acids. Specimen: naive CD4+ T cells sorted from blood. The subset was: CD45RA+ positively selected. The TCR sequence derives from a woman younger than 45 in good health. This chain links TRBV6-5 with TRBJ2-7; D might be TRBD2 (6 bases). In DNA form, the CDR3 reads TGTGCCACCTCAGCGGGCCGCTCCTACGAGCAGTACTTC. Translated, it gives CATSAGRSYEQYF.